This T cell receptor (beta chain) was sequenced in a study of neurological immune-mediated disorders. This clonotype appeared many times. Each CDR3 protein is one row after TCRdb ran MiXCR on the 5' RACE reads. The profile shows approximately 130,000 distinct CDR3 sequences, about 3.4% of them singletons. CDR3 length equals 14 residues. Per the germline V gene, CDR1 is MNHEY and CDR2 is SVGAGI. Trimming took 5 bases from V and 8 from J; bases not matched to a gene: 11. Sample: PBMCs. The receptor's source is a woman aged 30 to 39 with multiple sclerosis. The rearrangement links TRBV6-5 to TRBJ1-1; TRBD1 agrees at 7 bases. CDR3 nucleotides: TGTGCCAGCAGTCTCGGACGAGGGGGCCGGGAAGCTTTCTTT. It specifies CASSLGRGGREAFF.